This entry lists 21 T cell receptor beta chains sequenced from one sample in a study of CD8 T cells in ankylosing spondylitis. Broader study findings: What seemed typical of ankylosing spondylitis blood was a TCR beta motif built from 8 or 9 highly homologous variants.

One entry per CDR3 protein results from TCRdb running MiXCR on the 5' RACE reads. The sample contains hundreds of thousands of distinct CDR3 sequences, 15% to 20% of which appear only once. These receptors are not linked to any known antigen. Sequencing input: blood, either unsorted or a sorted T cell fraction (not recorded which). The receptors were gathered from a male donor with ankylosing spondylitis.

The V gene is TRBV5-1, the J gene TRBJ1-5, with D maybe TRBD1 (5 bases). The CDR3 has 14 residues. V gave up 0 bases and J gave up 9 bases, with 13 bases separating them. Looked up from germline, CDR1 is SGHRS and CDR2 is YFSETQ. CDR3 coding DNA: TGCGCCAGCAGCTTGGAGGCAGGGATTGGGCCCCAGCATTTT. It is translated as CASSLEAGIGPQHF. Complete variable domain (other parts from reference TRBV5-1 and TRBJ1-5): KAGVTQTPRYLIKTRGQQVTLSCSPISGHRSVSWYQQTPGQGLQFLFEYFSETQRNKGNFPGRFSGRQFSNSRSEMNVSTLELGDSALYLCASSLEAGIGPQHFGDGTRLSIL.

The genes are TRBV27 and TRBJ2-1, with unresolved D. This CDR3 is 15 amino acids long. Germline V CDR1 and CDR2: MNHEY, SMNVEV (reference sequence). V shed 7 bases and J shed 5 bases, with 18 bases lying between them. The CDR3 reads CASKGSRVGDNEQFF. CDR3 DNA sequence: TGTGCCAGCAAGGGTTCAAGGGTTGGCGACAATGAGCAGTTCTTC.

This clonotype was counted between two and nine times. The chain joins TRBV18 to TRBJ1-5; tentative D call: TRBD1 (5 bases). CDR1 is KGHSH, CDR2 LQKENI, per germline. V lost 5 bases and J 5 bases, leaving 10 bases between the germline ends. CDR3 size: 13 residues. CDR3 loop: CASSRWGDQPQHF. The CDR3 DNA reads as TGTGCCAGCTCAAGGTGGGGGGATCAGCCCCAGCATTTT.

J is TRBJ2-1 and V is TRBV5-1; 9 nucleotides agree with TRBD1. The CDR3 is made up of 11 amino acids. Germline V lookup: CDR1 SGHRS, CDR2 YFSETQ. Unmatched junction bases numbered 5, after V lost 4 bases and J lost 15 bases. The CDR3 nucleotides read TGCGCCAGCAGCAAAGACAGGGGGTGGTTCTTC. Residues: CASSKDRGWFF.

This clonotype was counted a few times. The chain links TRBV27 to TRBJ1-4; weak D call: TRBD1 (6 bases). V was pared by 2 bases and J by 7 bases, with 17 bases between. Germline CDR1 is MNHEY and CDR2 is SMNVEV (reference sequence). The CDR3 loop spans 16 amino acids. The CDR3 nucleotides read TGTGCCAGCAGTTTACTCCCACAGGGAGAGGGTGAAAAACTGTTTTTT. It yields the protein CASSLLPQGEGEKLFF.

The J gene is TRBJ2-2, the V gene TRBV5-1, with 7 bases lining up with TRBD1. The V gene's germline CDR1 is SGHRS and CDR2 YFSETQ. V gave up 4 bases and J gave up 6 bases; unmatched junction bases: 9. The CDR3 spans 15 residues. CDR3: CASSGKTGVSGELFF. The CDR3 nucleotides read TGCGCCAGCAGCGGAAAAACAGGGGTATCCGGGGAGCTGTTTTTT.

The chain joins TRBV7-8 to TRBJ1-4; 9 bases align to TRBD1. V lost 5 bases, J lost 4 bases, and 5 bases stayed unmatched. The CDR3 spans 15 residues. Per the germline V gene, CDR1 is SGHVS and CDR2 is FQNEAQ. The DNA of the CDR3 is TGTGCCAGCAGCCTTAACAGGGGGCGTAATGAAAAACTGTTTTTT. It is translated as CASSLNRGRNEKLFF.

The V call is TRBV7-6, the J call TRBJ2-5, with 10 bases that match TRBD1. Germline assignment: CDR1 SGHVS and CDR2 FNYEAQ. Trimming cost V 5 bases and J 4 bases; bases outside gene matches: 4. CDR3 length: 14 amino acids. The CDR3 DNA sequence: TGTGCCAGCAGCCGGGACAGGGGCAGAGAGACCCAGTACTTC. This gives the protein CASSRDRGRETQYF. The whole variable domain, remainder taken from reference TRBV7-6 and TRBJ2-5, is GAGVSQSPRYKVTKRGQDVALRCDPISGHVSLYWYRQALGQGPEFLTYFNYEAQQDKSGLPNDRFSAERPEGSISTLTIQRTEQRDSAMYRCASSRDRGRETQYFGPGTRLLVL.

The chain employs TRBV7-8 and TRBJ1-2, with D maybe TRBD1 (5 bases). Germline CDR1 is SGHVS and CDR2 is FQNEAQ. This CDR3 is built from 13 residues. V was pared by 1 base and J by 8 bases, with 11 bases between. CDR3 sequence reads: CASSLGVGVGYTF. The CDR3 nucleotides read TGTGCCAGCAGCTTAGGTGTAGGGGTGGGCTACACCTTC. Complete variable domain (other parts from reference TRBV7-8 and TRBJ1-2): GAGVSQSPRYKVAKRGQDVALRCDPISGHVSLFWYQQALGQGPEFLTYFQNEAQLDKSGLPSDRFFAERPEGSVSTLKIQRTQQEDSAVYLCASSLGVGVGYTFGSGTRLTVV.

The chain employs TRBV2 and TRBJ1-3, with TRBD1 as a possible D gene (6 bases). This CDR3 region has 14 residues. Per the germline V gene, CDR1 is SNHLY and CDR2 is FYNNEI. With 7 bases removed from V and 4 bases from J, the gap between germline ends came to 14 bases. CDR3: CASTRGATGNTIYF. The DNA of the CDR3 is TGTGCCAGCACCCGGGGGGCGACCGGAAACACCATATATTTT.

V is TRBV20-1 and J is TRBJ2-7; D may be TRBD1 (6 bases). Germline CDR1 and CDR2: DFQATT and SNEGSKA (reference sequence). The length of the CDR3 is 12 residues. The CDR3 sequence is CSSQGEAYEQYF. For the CDR3, the DNA is TGCAGCTCACAGGGAGAAGCCTACGAGCAGTACTTC.

This rearrangement joins TRBV6-1 to TRBJ1-1; D gene uncertain. The ends were cut back, 6 bases at V and 7 bases at J, with 6 bases in the middle. CDR1 MNHNS and CDR2 SASEGT come from the germline V gene. The CDR3 length is 10 residues. CDR3 in DNA: TGTGCCAGCAGCCAGTATGAAGCTTTCTTT. Its protein is CASSQYEAFF.

J is TRBJ1-2 and V is TRBV11-2; D remains ambiguous. Germline V CDR1 and CDR2: SGHAT, FQNNGV. The germline V and J ends were trimmed by 5 bases and 0 bases, with 13 bases remaining between them. This CDR3 region has 15 residues. The DNA for the CDR3 is TGTGCCAGCAGCCTAAGCGCGGGAGCTAACTATGGCTACACCTTC. Its protein product is CASSLSAGANYGYTF.

The sample holds a few counts of this clonotype. The genes are TRBV4-2 and TRBJ2-5, with a tentative D call TRBD2 (7 bases). V was trimmed by 4 bases and J by 5 bases, leaving 23 bases between them. Germline V gene lookup returns CDR1 LGHNA and CDR2 YNFKEQ. The CDR3 length is 17 residues. CDR3 in DNA: TGTGCCAGCAGCCCCGAAATGGGGGGGGCGGAGGGTGAGACCCAGTACTTC. Amino acids: CASSPEMGGAEGETQYF.

The V gene is TRBV6-1, the J gene TRBJ2-3; 8 nucleotides align to TRBD1. The CDR3 loop spans 15 amino acids. V was clipped by 7 bases and J by 2 bases; unmatched bases: 8. From germline, CDR1 is MNHNS and CDR2 SASEGT. In nucleotides, the CDR3 is TGTGCCAGCAAGCGGCAGGGGGCCGACACAGATACGCAGTATTTT. This codes for CASKRQGADTDTQYF.

This clonotype was counted a few times. The chain employs TRBV10-3 and TRBJ2-5, with 8 bases aligning to TRBD1. The length of the CDR3 is 14 residues. The V gene's germline CDR1 is ENHRY and CDR2 SYGVKD. V was clipped by 6 bases and J by 2 bases; unmatched bases: 5. CDR3 sequence reads: CAIRGGTGQETQYF. The CDR3 DNA sequence: TGTGCCATCAGGGGCGGGACAGGACAAGAGACCCAGTACTTC.

This clonotype showed up just a few times. V gene TRBV7-4 combines with J gene TRBJ1-6, with D possibly matching TRBD1 (6 bases). CDR1 SGHVT and CDR2 SQSDAQ come from the germline V gene. This CDR3 has 16 amino acids. Trimming took 3 bases from V and 2 from J, leaving 11 bases between them. The CDR3 protein is CASSLNRAAYNSPLHF. The DNA for the CDR3 is TGTGCCAGCAGCTTGAACAGGGCTGCCTATAATTCACCCCTCCACTTT.

This chain joins TRBV29-1 and TRBJ2-7, with TRBD1 matching over 11 bases. Germline CDR1 and CDR2: SQVTM and ANQGSEA. Losses at the gene ends were 3 bases for V and 6 bases for J; bases not matched to a gene: 4. The CDR3 sequence is 13 residues long. The CDR3 reads CSVEGTGGSEQYF. The DNA of the CDR3 is TGCAGCGTTGAGGGGACAGGGGGTTCCGAGCAGTACTTC.

This clonotype was seen only a few times. This chain uses TRBV5-1 with TRBJ1-2; D remains ambiguous. Germline V gene sequence: CDR1 SGHRS, CDR2 YFSETQ. With 4 bases removed from V and 7 bases from J, the gap between germline ends came to 17 bases. The CDR3 extends over 14 amino acids. This CDR3 reads CASSLKGPRVGYTF. DNA for the CDR3: TGCGCCAGCAGCCTAAAAGGGCCCCGAGTTGGCTACACCTTC.

This clonotype was detected once. DNA of the CDR3: TGTGCCAGCAGTACCACGGGACACTCCTATTCCTACGAGCAGTACTTC. Translating it yields CASSTTGHSYSYEQYF. The rearrangement joins TRBV28 to TRBJ2-7; D perhaps matches TRBD1 (6 bases). This CDR3 has 16 amino acids. Germline V gene data show CDR1 as MDHEN and CDR2 as SYDVKM. Trimming pared 5 bases from V and 1 base from J, leaving 18 bases between. The whole variable domain, filled in from reference TRBV28 and TRBJ2-7, reads DVKVTQSSRYLVKRTGEKVFLECVQDMDHENMFWYRQDPGLGLRLIYFSYDVKMKEKGDIPEGYSVSREKKERFSLILESASTNQTSMYLCASSTTGHSYSYEQYFGPGTRLTVT.

This clonotype occurred many times. The gene calls are TRBV3-1 and TRBJ2-5; D call uncertain. Trimming cost V 2 bases and J 4 bases, with 2 bases left between them. The V gene's germline CDR1 is LGHDT and CDR2 YNNKEL (reference sequence). CDR3 length: 11 residues. CDR3 region: CASSQLETQYF. Here the CDR3 DNA reads TGTGCCAGCAGCCAACTAGAGACCCAGTACTTC.